The 2 T cell receptor beta chains presented below share a single source sample, sequenced in a study of blood T cell repertoires in COVID-19. The data were produced by immunoSEQ multiplex PCR, yet TCRdb's version contains in-frame clones alone and is incomplete. The sample comprises about 250,000 clones, approximately 90% of which are singletons, and just over 2.5% rests with the top ten. The sample consisted of PBMCs or T cells enriched from blood (not recorded which). The receptors were sampled from a woman aged 25 to 39 with acute COVID-19.

This chain joins TRBV6-5 and TRBJ1-3, with a possible D match to TRBD1 (6 bases). V lost 7 bases and J 6 bases, leaving 19 bases between the germline ends. Looked up from germline, CDR1 is MNHEY and CDR2 is SVGAGI. The CDR3 extends over 15 amino acids. CDR3 DNA sequence: TGTGCCAGCACCGGCAGGGGCCCGCGCTCAAACACCATATATTTT. This encodes CASTGRGPRSNTIYF.

The chain links TRBV6-6 to TRBJ1-3, with TRBD1 as a possible D gene (6 bases). Trimming took off 4 bases at V and 0 bases at J, with 13 bases between the two ends. This CDR3 is built from 16 residues. Germline loops: CDR1 MNHNY, CDR2 SVGAGI (reference sequence). Here the CDR3 reads CASSFLRGSSGNTIYF. The CDR3 nucleotides read TGTGCCAGCAGTTTCCTCAGGGGCAGCTCTGGAAACACCATATATTTT.